This T cell receptor (beta chain) stems from a study of response to subunit inactivated influenza vaccine. Study-level findings and limits: The authors proposed limited new T cell recruitment per seasonal influenza vaccination.

TCRdb fed the RT-PCR reads into MiXCR, producing one record per CDR3 protein. The sample carries over 800,000 distinct CDR3 sequences, 21% recorded once. As for this clonotype: Its antigen remains unknown.

CDR3 length: 14 amino acids. In germline, CDR1 is SGHVT, CDR2 SQSDAQ. V was shortened by 0 bases and J by 5 bases, with 8 bases between the two germline ends. This clonotype was sampled from a man aged 45-60 years who received an inactivated influenza vaccine. The sample here was PBMCs from blood, taken 4 to 6 days after vaccination. The chain employs TRBV7-4 and TRBJ1-5; D is perhaps TRBD1 (5 bases). The CDR3 region is CASSLAGVHQPQHF. DNA for the CDR3: TGTGCCAGCAGCTTAGCAGGGGTGCATCAGCCCCAGCATTTT.